This T cell receptor beta chain was identified during a study of blood T cell repertoires in COVID-19. Whole-study context: Material from acute and convalescent COVID-19 was sourced from the United States, Italy and Spain. From T cells, B-cell-depleted T cells, or PBMCs came the material, which was cDNA or gDNA.

V lost 0 bases and J 3 bases, leaving 11 bases between the germline ends. Germline V lookup: CDR1 SEHNR, CDR2 FQNEAQ (reference sequence). The CDR3 runs to 15 residues. Original analysis: Reference gene primer amplification gave estimated nucleated cell counts. Clones were read by immunoSEQ multiplex PCR, and TCRdb kept only the in-frame ones, dropping some. V, J and clone size are taken as reported in that table, and D and trimming were inferred from the DNA itself. The repertoire consists of 50,000 to 70,000 clones, with roughly 84% occurring once and the leading ten covering roughly 18%. V gene TRBV7-9 combines with J gene TRBJ1-1, with D unresolved. The source of this sequence is a man between 70 and 80 years old with active COVID-19. Material: peripheral blood. DNA for the CDR3: TGTGCCAGCAGCTTAGCTTGGCAGGTTGACACTGAAGCTTTCTTT. Translated, it gives CASSLAWQVDTEAFF.